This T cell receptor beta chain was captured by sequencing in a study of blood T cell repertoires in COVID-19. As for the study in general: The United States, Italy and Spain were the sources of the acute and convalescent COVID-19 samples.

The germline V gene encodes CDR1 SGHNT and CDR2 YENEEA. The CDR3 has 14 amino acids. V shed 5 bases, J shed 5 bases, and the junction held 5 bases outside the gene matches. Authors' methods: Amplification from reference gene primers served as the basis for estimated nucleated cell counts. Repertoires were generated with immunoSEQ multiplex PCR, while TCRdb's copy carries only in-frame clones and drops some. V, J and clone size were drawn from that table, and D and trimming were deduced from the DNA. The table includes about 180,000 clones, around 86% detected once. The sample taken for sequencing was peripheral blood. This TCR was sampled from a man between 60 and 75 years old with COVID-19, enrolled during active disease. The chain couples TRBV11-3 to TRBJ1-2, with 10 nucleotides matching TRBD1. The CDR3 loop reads CASSMGQGMYGYTF. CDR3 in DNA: TGTGCCAGCAGCATGGGACAGGGGATGTATGGCTACACCTTC.